Below are 20 T cell receptor beta chains sequenced from a single sample in a study of Ad26.COV2.S vaccination and SARS-CoV-2 variants. TCRdb's table, derived via immunoSEQ multiplex PCR, lists solely in-frame clones and lacks some. The sample yields hundreds of thousands of clones, approximately 92% seen once. Treatment of the sample: 19 received Ad26.COV2.S at low or high dose, single or two shots; several received placebo; per-sample allocation not given. Day 63 following the first vaccine or placebo injection was when the samples were taken. The material was peripheral blood, obtained in a trial of Ad26.COV2.S vaccine versus placebo. These receptors were collected from a person between 18 and 60 years old who received the Ad26.COV2.S COVID-19 vaccine or a placebo.

The chain carries TRBV9 and TRBJ2-1; possible D gene TRBD2, 5 bases. The CDR3 contains 17 residues. Germline V gene lookup returns CDR1 SGDLS and CDR2 YYNGEE. Trimming pared 4 bases from V and 9 bases from J, leaving 26 bases between. DNA for the CDR3: TGTGCCAGCAGCCCCAACGTGGGTGGGCTGGCGGGCGGTGAGCAGTTCTTC. Translated, it gives CASSPNVGGLAGGEQFF. Full variable domain (remainder filled in from reference TRBV9 and TRBJ2-1): DSGVTQTPKHLITATGQRVTLRCSPRSGDLSVYWYQQSLDQGLQFLIQYYNGEERAKGNILERFSAQQFPDLHSELNLSSLELGDSALYFCASSPNVGGLAGGEQFFGPGTRLTVL.

The sample holds one count of this clone. The rearrangement uses TRBV5-4 and TRBJ2-3, with a weak D call TRBD2 (7 bases). With 4 bases removed from V and 2 bases from J, the gap between germline ends came to 17 bases. Germline CDR1 reads SGHNT; CDR2 reads YYREEE (reference sequence). CDR3 size: 16 residues. The CDR3: CASSQGGGRSTDTQYF. The DNA for the CDR3 is TGTGCCAGCAGCCAAGGGGGGGGGAGGTCCACAGATACGCAGTATTTT.

The V and J genes are TRBV4-1 and TRBJ2-5, with a tentative D call TRBD2 (5 bases). V lost 3 bases, J lost 0 bases, and 17 bases lay in between. This CDR3 has 17 residues. Germline lookup yields CDR1 MGHRA and CDR2 YSYEKL. CDR3 in DNA: TGCGCCAGCAGCCATCATGCCCCAGCGGAAAACCAAGAGACCCAGTACTTC. The encoded protein is CASSHHAPAENQETQYF.

This chain joins TRBV7-6 and TRBJ2-5; 12 nucleotides line up with TRBD2. CDR1 and CDR2 from the germline V gene are SGHVS and FNYEAQ. CDR3 length equals 17 residues. V lost 2 bases, J lost 2 bases, and 6 bases stayed unmatched. DNA for the CDR3: TGTGCCAGCAGCTTATCTAGCGGGAGGGCCACTCAAGAGACCCAGTACTTC. Translation gives CASSLSSGRATQETQYF.

The chain employs TRBV19 and TRBJ1-1; D remains unclear. In germline, CDR1 is LNHDA, CDR2 SQIVND (reference sequence). The CDR3 is made up of 16 amino acids. Trimming removed 3 bases from V and 2 bases from J, with 16 bases in between. The CDR3 coding sequence is TGTGCCAGTAGTATCGGGGAACTAAGGGATAACACTGAAGCTTTCTTT. This translates into CASSIGELRDNTEAFF. Supplemented by reference TRBV19 and TRBJ1-1, the full variable domain reads DGGITQSPKYLFRKEGQNVTLSCEQNLNHDAMYWYRQDPGQGLRLIYYSQIVNDFQKGDIAEGYSVSREKKESFPLTVTSAQKNPTAFYLCASSIGELRDNTEAFFGQGTRLTVV.

In this sample, this clone is medium-sized. The rearrangement uses TRBV6-5 and TRBJ2-7, with TRBD1 identical over 10 bases. V dropped 4 bases and J dropped 0; count of bases not matched to a gene: 3. The CDR3 contains 15 residues. Per germline, CDR1 MNHEY and CDR2 SVGAGI. This CDR3 is CASSLGQGSSYEQYF. CDR3 sequence (DNA): TGTGCCAGCAGTTTGGGACAGGGGAGCTCCTACGAGCAGTACTTC.

There are a few counts of this clone. This chain uses TRBV6-5 with TRBJ2-7; 8 bases match TRBD2. Trimming removed 8 bases from V and 2 bases from J; junction bases left unmatched: 8. CDR3 length: 14 amino acids. Per the germline V gene, CDR1 is MNHEY and CDR2 is SVGAGI. This chain's CDR3 is CASGREGRTYEQYF. The CDR3 nucleotides read TGTGCCAGCGGCCGGGAGGGCCGTACCTACGAGCAGTACTTC.

The chain recombines TRBV3-1 (or the pseudogene TRBV3-2) with TRBJ2-5; D gene unclear. Germline lookup yields CDR1 LGHDT and CDR2 YNNKEL (reference sequence). The CDR3 spans 15 residues. Trimming cost V 3 bases and J 1 base, with 12 bases left between them. For the CDR3, the DNA is TGTGCCAGCAGCCACCCGGAGAGGTTCCAAGAGACCCAGTACTTC. Amino acid sequence: CASSHPERFQETQYF.

The chain recombines TRBV25-1 with TRBJ2-7, with 12 bases that match TRBD2. The CDR3 contains 16 residues. CDR1 and CDR2 from the germline V gene are MGHDK and SYGVNS. V was pared by 6 bases and J by 2 bases, with 8 bases of the junction left unmatched. The chain's CDR3 is CASSRTSGKGTYEQYF. The CDR3 region has the DNA TGTGCCAGCAGCCGGACTAGCGGGAAAGGGACCTACGAGCAGTACTTC.

The chain links TRBV7-3 to TRBJ2-7; D remains ambiguous. The germline V gene has CDR1 SGHTA and CDR2 FQGTGA. Trimming removed 1 base at V and 0 bases at J, with 7 bases between. This CDR3 has 14 residues. CDR3 protein: CASSLSGSSYEQYF. CDR3 coding DNA: TGTGCCAGCAGCTTAAGCGGCAGCTCCTACGAGCAGTACTTC.

The rearrangement joins TRBV5-1 to TRBJ1-1; TRBD1 might be the D (5 bases). The length of the CDR3 is 13 residues. Trimming removed 4 bases from V and 1 base from J, with 8 bases in between. Germline CDR1 is SGHRS and CDR2 is YFSETQ. CDR3: CASSTGQNTEAFF. The CDR3 nucleotides are TGCGCCAGCAGCACCGGACAGAACACTGAAGCTTTCTTT.

The J gene is TRBJ2-3, the V gene TRBV19, with D perhaps matching TRBD2 (6 bases). V lost 3 bases and J lost 3, with 7 bases in between. Germline values: CDR1 LNHDA, CDR2 SQIVND (reference sequence). The CDR3 length is 13 residues. CDR3: CASSIGLTDTQYF. The CDR3 nucleotides are TGTGCCAGTAGTATTGGACTAACAGATACGCAGTATTTT.

The genes are TRBV10-2 and TRBJ2-7; D uncertain. With 6 bases removed from V and 3 bases from J, the gap between germline ends came to 9 bases. Germline CDR1 and CDR2: WSHSY and SAAADI. The CDR3 contains 12 residues. The CDR3 region is CASSPPNYEQYF. The CDR3 DNA follows: TGCGCCAGCAGCCCACCCAACTACGAGCAGTACTTC.

This clone was seen more than once but under ten times. The chain links TRBV6-4 to TRBJ2-3; TRBD1 matches at 10 bases. Trimming at V came to 2 bases and at J to 4 bases, leaving 0 bases not matched to a gene. Germline CDR1 MRHNA, CDR2 SNTAGT. The CDR3 loop spans 14 amino acids. CDR3 DNA: TGTGCCAGCAGTGACGGACAGGGGGCAGATACGCAGTATTTT. Residues: CASSDGQGADTQYF.

V and J are TRBV27 and TRBJ1-1; TRBD1 agrees at 8 bases. The length of the CDR3 is 16 residues. The germline CDR1 and CDR2 sequences are MNHEY and SMNVEV (reference sequence). The trim removed 3 bases at V and 1 base at J, leaving 7 bases unmatched. CDR3 sequence reads: CASSFGYGTGNTEAFF. The CDR3 region has the DNA TGTGCCAGCAGTTTCGGATACGGGACAGGGAACACTGAAGCTTTCTTT.

The CDR3 nucleotides read TGTGCCAGCTCACCACTAGCGGGAGTAACTGGGGCCAACGTCCTGACTTTC. Its translation is CASSPLAGVTGANVLTF. V is TRBV18 and J is TRBJ2-6; TRBD2 agrees at 9 bases. The length of the CDR3 is 17 residues. Germline CDR1 and CDR2: KGHSH and LQKENI. Unmatched junction bases numbered 3, after V lost 1 base and J lost 2 bases. The whole variable domain, remainder taken from reference TRBV18 and TRBJ2-6, is NAGVMQNPRHLVRRRGQEARLRCSPMKGHSHVYWYRQLPEEGLKFMVYLQKENIIDESGMPKERFSAEFPKEGPSILRIQQVVRGDSAAYFCASSPLAGVTGANVLTFGAGSRLTVL.

Only one count was recorded for this clone. The chain recombines TRBV6-5 with TRBJ1-4; D perhaps matches TRBD1 (5 bases). The CDR3 is made up of 15 amino acids. Germline V CDR1 and CDR2: MNHEY, SVGAGI. V shed 6 bases and J shed 0 bases, with 11 bases lying between them. CDR3 residues: CASSWDLATNEKLFF. In DNA form, the CDR3 reads TGTGCCAGCAGCTGGGACCTTGCAACTAATGAAAAACTGTTTTTT.

The V gene is TRBV7-8, the J gene TRBJ2-4; possible D gene TRBD2, 6 bases. Per the germline V gene, CDR1 is SGHVS and CDR2 is FQNEAQ. Trimming removed 2 bases from V and 7 bases from J, with 12 bases in between. The CDR3 length is 14 residues. The CDR3, as DNA: TGTGCCAGCAGCTTAACGGAGGGAGGCAACATTCAGTACTTC. As protein: CASSLTEGGNIQYF.

CDR3 in amino acids: CASSKQTGLQGETQYF. CDR3 nucleotides: TGTGCCAGCAGCAAACAAACGGGTCTACAGGGAGAGACCCAGTACTTC. The J gene is TRBJ2-5, the V gene TRBV7-2; D might be TRBD1 (6 bases). Looked up from germline, CDR1 is SGHTA and CDR2 is FQGNSA. This CDR3 comprises 16 residues. Trimming cost V 5 bases and J 4 bases, with 20 bases left between them.

A word on this clone: One end of the junction fails to match germline, which may point to a read error. The J gene is TRBJ1-4, the V gene TRBV5-1, with 9 bases identical to TRBD1. The CDR3 spans 15 residues. Germline V gene lookup returns CDR1 SGHRS and CDR2 YFSETQ. This CDR3 reads CASRLTGTGNEKLFF. Written as DNA, the CDR3 is TGCGCCAGCCGCTTGACCGGGACAGGGAATGAAAAACTGTTTTTT.